This T cell receptor (beta chain) derives from a study of OX40 agonist ivuxolimab in advanced cancers. General study results and limits: CD8+ T cells showed, on average, more clonal expansion than CD4+ cells.

Remarks on this clone: Its target is not known.

The method was immunoSEQ multiplex PCR; TCRdb's version includes in-frame clones alone and lacks a portion of them. The sample includes 70,000 to 75,000 clones, more than 65% of them seen just once. Germline V gene lookup returns CDR1 SNHLY and CDR2 FYNNEI. With 4 bases removed from V and 0 bases from J, the gap between germline ends came to 5 bases. The CDR3 is 13 amino acids. The sequencing used CD4+ or CD8+ T cells sorted from blood, collected in a trial of the OX40 agonist ivuxolimab. The chain uses TRBV2 and TRBJ2-3, with D hard to call. The TCR comes from an adult with an advanced solid tumor such as melanoma, head and neck, liver or kidney cancer. The DNA of the CDR3 is TGTGCCAGCAGTGTCCTAAGCACAGATACGCAGTATTTT. As protein: CASSVLSTDTQYF.